Below are 20 T cell receptor beta chains sequenced from a single sample in a study of cytomegalovirus exposure and HLA in healthy donors. The PCR contained 60 Vbeta and 13 Jbeta primers. The repertoire was sequenced with immunoSEQ multiplex PCR; TCRdb's copy has only in-frame clones and lacks some. The sample yields 85,000 to 130,000 clones, about 80% seen once. Material: PBMCs. The receptors originated from a man in his fifties or sixties in good health and CMV-seropositive.

CDR3 sequence reads: CASGHLQGTGELFF. Written as DNA, the CDR3 is TGTGCCAGTGGCCACTTGCAGGGTACCGGGGAGCTGTTTTTT. The V and J genes are TRBV19 and TRBJ2-2; D possibly corresponds to TRBD1 (5 bases). This CDR3 comprises 14 residues. In germline, CDR1 is LNHDA, CDR2 SQIVND (reference sequence). With 8 bases removed from V and 5 bases from J, the gap between germline ends came to 15 bases.

The chain's CDR3 is CASSPRSGANVLTF. CDR3 nucleotide sequence: TGTGCCAGCAGCCCGCGCTCTGGGGCCAACGTCCTGACTTTC. The chain couples TRBV7-8 to TRBJ2-6; no clear D gene. Germline loops: CDR1 SGHVS, CDR2 FQNEAQ. The V and J ends lost 5 bases and 0 bases respectively, with 5 bases between them. The length of the CDR3 is 14 residues.

This clone is a singleton in its sample. The rearrangement links TRBV11-2 to TRBJ1-1, with a tentative D call TRBD1 (5 bases). The CDR3 is 14 residues long. The germline V gene encodes CDR1 SGHAT and CDR2 FQNNGV. The V end lost 2 bases, the J end lost 4 bases, and 11 bases lay between the germline ends. This chain's CDR3 is CASSLRGESTEAFF. The DNA of the CDR3 is TGTGCCAGCAGCTTAAGGGGTGAGAGCACTGAAGCTTTCTTT.

The chain employs TRBV7-3 and TRBJ1-4; D not certain. Trimming pared 5 bases from V and 7 bases from J, leaving 11 bases between. The CDR3 extends over 13 amino acids. Germline CDR1 and CDR2: SGHTA and FQGTGA. The CDR3 nucleotides read TGTGCCAGCAGCAGAGTACTCGGTGAAAAACTGTTTTTT. Translation: CASSRVLGEKLFF.

The chain has TRBV10-3 and TRBJ1-1, with D perhaps TRBD1 (6 bases). Germline-derived CDR1 and CDR2 are ENHRY and SYGVKD. V dropped 6 bases and J dropped 0 bases, with 8 bases sitting between them. The CDR3 totals 13 residues. CDR3 DNA: TGTGCCATCAGGGCAGGGGTGAACACTGAAGCTTTCTTT. Amino acid sequence: CAIRAGVNTEAFF.

The CDR3 coding sequence is TGTGCCAGCAGGCGATTCGAGGGACAGGGCTACGAGCAGTACTTC. This gives the protein CASRRFEGQGYEQYF. The rearrangement joins TRBV2 to TRBJ2-7; TRBD1 agrees at 9 bases. Germline trimming cut 6 bases from V and 3 bases from J; bases unmatched to any gene: 9. The CDR3 length is 15 residues. The germline V gene encodes CDR1 SNHLY and CDR2 FYNNEI.

The rearrangement links TRBV28 to TRBJ2-1; 8 bases fit TRBD1. This CDR3 is 14 amino acids long. The V gene's germline CDR1 is MDHEN and CDR2 SYDVKM. The J segment lost 8 bases and the V segment lost 6 bases, leaving 9 bases of the junction unmatched. The CDR3 nucleotides are TGTGCCAGCAGCAGGGGGCAACGCTTAGATGAGCAGTTCTTC. Its protein product is CASSRGQRLDEQFF.

The J gene is TRBJ1-5, the V gene TRBV7-6, with D tentatively TRBD1 (5 bases). V lost 1 base and J lost 5, with 12 bases in between. The CDR3 runs 15 residues. Germline lookup yields CDR1 SGHVS and CDR2 FNYEAQ. As DNA, the CDR3 is TGTGCCAGCAGCTTAGGTGGGGCCTCCTATCAGCCCCAGCATTTT. Translating gives CASSLGGASYQPQHF.

V gene TRBV7-9 combines with J gene TRBJ2-7; TRBD1 aligns across 8 bases. V lost 8 bases and J lost 3; bases outside the gene matches: 12. The CDR3 totals 15 residues. Germline values: CDR1 SEHNR, CDR2 FQNEAQ (reference sequence). The CDR3 protein is CASEGPDGQGYEQYF. CDR3 DNA sequence: TGTGCCAGCGAGGGCCCTGATGGACAGGGCTACGAGCAGTACTTC. Full variable domain (outside the CDR3, taken from reference TRBV7-9 and TRBJ2-7): DTGVSQNPRHKITKRGQNVTFRCDPISEHNRLYWYRQTLGQGPEFLTYFQNEAQLEKSRLLSDRFSAERPKGSFSTLEIQRTEQGDSAMYLCASEGPDGQGYEQYFGPGTRLTVT.

The chain carries TRBV29-1 and TRBJ2-2; D is possibly TRBD1 (7 bases). Trimming took off 1 base at V and 2 bases at J, with 11 bases between the two ends. Germline V gene lookup returns CDR1 SQVTM and CDR2 ANQGSEA. CDR3 length equals 15 residues. The chain's CDR3 is CSVEGGDSNTGELFF. CDR3 DNA sequence: TGCAGCGTTGAAGGCGGGGACAGCAACACCGGGGAGCTGTTTTTT.

V usage is TRBV5-1 and J usage is TRBJ2-3; D perhaps matches TRBD2 (6 bases). The CDR3 sequence is 16 residues long. Trimming removed 4 bases from V and 2 bases from J, with 17 bases in between. Germline CDR1 and CDR2: SGHRS and YFSETQ. Written as DNA, the CDR3 is TGCGCCAGCAGCGATGGTTTCCGGGGGTACACAGATACGCAGTATTTT. Translating it yields CASSDGFRGYTDTQYF.

The chain links TRBV6-5 to TRBJ2-7, with 9 bases aligning to TRBD2. CDR1 and CDR2 from the germline V gene are MNHEY and SVGAGI. After removal of 4 bases from V and 1 base from J, the junction contained 8 bases not matched to a gene. CDR3 length: 16 amino acids. CDR3 region: CASSSTALAGSYEQYF. DNA for the CDR3: TGTGCCAGCAGTTCCACCGCGCTAGCGGGGTCCTACGAGCAGTACTTC.

This clone is a singleton in its sample. This chain links TRBV5-1 with TRBJ1-2; 7 bases map to TRBD1. The CDR3 contains 12 residues. Germline V gene lookup returns CDR1 SGHRS and CDR2 YFSETQ. Trimming at V came to 4 bases and at J to 9 bases, leaving 6 bases not matched to a gene. As DNA, the CDR3 is TGCGCCAGCAGCCCCGACAGGGAACGCTACACCTTC. It codes for CASSPDRERYTF.

The chain combines TRBV7-6 with TRBJ1-5; weak D call: TRBD1 (6 bases). V was cut by 5 bases and J by 0 bases, with 11 bases left in between. The germline V gene encodes CDR1 SGHVS and CDR2 FNYEAQ. The CDR3 totals 15 residues. The chain's CDR3 is CASSAGTTSNQPQHF. In DNA form, the CDR3 reads TGTGCCAGCAGCGCCGGGACAACTAGCAATCAGCCCCAGCATTTT. Using reference TRBV7-6 and TRBJ1-5 for the parts outside the CDR3, the full variable domain is GAGVSQSPRYKVTKRGQDVALRCDPISGHVSLYWYRQALGQGPEFLTYFNYEAQQDKSGLPNDRFSAERPEGSISTLTIQRTEQRDSAMYRCASSAGTTSNQPQHFGDGTRLSIL.

This clone was detected a few times. V gene TRBV6-4 combines with J gene TRBJ1-2; a possible D gene is TRBD1 (6 bases). The germline V gene encodes CDR1 MRHNA and CDR2 SNTAGT. V dropped 6 bases and J dropped 6 bases, with 11 bases sitting between them. CDR3 length: 12 amino acids. In DNA, the CDR3 is TGTGCCAGCAGGAGGGACAACCATGGCTACACCTTC. This sequence encodes CASRRDNHGYTF.

This chain connects TRBV6-5 to TRBJ2-7; 7 bases line up with TRBD1. This CDR3 comprises 14 residues. The germline gives CDR1 MNHEY, CDR2 SVGAGI. The trim removed 4 bases at V and 3 bases at J, leaving 6 bases unmatched. The CDR3 bases are TGTGCCAGCAGTTTGGGACAGTTGATCTACGAGCAGTACTTC. This sequence encodes CASSLGQLIYEQYF.

This chain connects TRBV5-4 to TRBJ2-7, with a possible D match to TRBD1 (6 bases). The CDR3 length is 15 residues. V shed 3 bases and J shed 4 bases, with 17 bases lying between them. Germline lookup yields CDR1 SGHNT and CDR2 YYREEE (reference sequence). The CDR3 DNA reads as TGTGCCAGCAGCTACCAGGGGTCCAGGGCTTACGAGCAGTACTTC. Residues: CASSYQGSRAYEQYF.

J is TRBJ2-1 and V is TRBV7-9; D perhaps matches TRBD1 (6 bases). Trimming removed 1 base at V and 4 bases at J, with 14 bases between. This CDR3 has 16 amino acids. CDR1 and CDR2 (germline): SEHNR, FQNEAQ (reference sequence). This chain's CDR3 is CASSLGAWTDYNEQFF. In nucleotides, the CDR3 is TGTGCCAGCAGCTTAGGGGCCTGGACAGATTACAATGAGCAGTTCTTC.

The chain links TRBV6-6 to TRBJ2-6, with D unresolved. CDR1 MNHNY and CDR2 SVGAGI come from the germline V gene (reference sequence). CDR3 length equals 14 residues. Trimming left V 6 bases short and J 0 bases short, with 6 bases between. CDR3 residues: CASSPISGANVLTF. The DNA of the CDR3 is TGTGCCAGCAGCCCTATCTCTGGGGCCAACGTCCTGACTTTC.

The rearrangement links TRBV7-2 to TRBJ2-7, with D possibly being TRBD1 (5 bases). CDR3 length: 17 residues. Germline V gene lookup returns CDR1 SGHTA and CDR2 FQGNSA. V gave up 0 bases and J gave up 2 bases, with 17 bases separating them. CDR3 in DNA: TGTGCCAGCAGCTTAGCGAAAAGCCAGGGAAGGGCCTACGAGCAGTACTTC. Amino acids: CASSLAKSQGRAYEQYF.